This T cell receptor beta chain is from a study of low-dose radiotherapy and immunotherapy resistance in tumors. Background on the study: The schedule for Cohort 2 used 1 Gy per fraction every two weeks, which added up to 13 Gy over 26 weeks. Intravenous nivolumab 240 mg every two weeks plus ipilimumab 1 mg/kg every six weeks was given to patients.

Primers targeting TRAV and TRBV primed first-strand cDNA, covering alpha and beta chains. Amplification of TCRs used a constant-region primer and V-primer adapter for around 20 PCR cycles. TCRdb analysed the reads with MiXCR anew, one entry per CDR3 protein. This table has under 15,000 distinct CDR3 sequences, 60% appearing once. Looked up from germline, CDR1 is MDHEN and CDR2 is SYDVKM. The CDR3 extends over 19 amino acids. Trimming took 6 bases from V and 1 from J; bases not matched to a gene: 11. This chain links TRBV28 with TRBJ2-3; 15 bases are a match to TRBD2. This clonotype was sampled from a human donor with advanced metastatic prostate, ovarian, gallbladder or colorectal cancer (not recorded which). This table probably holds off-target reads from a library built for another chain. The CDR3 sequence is CASSRRGTSGGSGTDTQYF. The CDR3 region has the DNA TGTGCCAGCAGCCGCCGAGGGACTAGCGGGGGGAGTGGCACAGATACGCAGTATTTT.